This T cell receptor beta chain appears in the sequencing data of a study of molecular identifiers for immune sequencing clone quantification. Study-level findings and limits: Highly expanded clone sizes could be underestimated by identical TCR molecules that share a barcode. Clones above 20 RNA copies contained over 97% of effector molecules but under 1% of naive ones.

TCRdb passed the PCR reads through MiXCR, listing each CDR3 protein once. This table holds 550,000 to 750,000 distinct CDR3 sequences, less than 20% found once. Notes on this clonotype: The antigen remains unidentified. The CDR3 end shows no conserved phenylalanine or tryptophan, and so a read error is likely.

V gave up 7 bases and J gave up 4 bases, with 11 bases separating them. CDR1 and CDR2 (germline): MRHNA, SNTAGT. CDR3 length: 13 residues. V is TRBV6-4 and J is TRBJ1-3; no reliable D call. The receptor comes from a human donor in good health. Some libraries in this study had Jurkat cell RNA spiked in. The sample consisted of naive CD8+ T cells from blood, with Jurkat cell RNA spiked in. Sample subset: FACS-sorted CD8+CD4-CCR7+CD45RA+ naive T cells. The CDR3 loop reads CASTREDGNTIYL. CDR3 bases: TGTGCCAGCACACGGGAGGACGGAAACACCATATATTTA.